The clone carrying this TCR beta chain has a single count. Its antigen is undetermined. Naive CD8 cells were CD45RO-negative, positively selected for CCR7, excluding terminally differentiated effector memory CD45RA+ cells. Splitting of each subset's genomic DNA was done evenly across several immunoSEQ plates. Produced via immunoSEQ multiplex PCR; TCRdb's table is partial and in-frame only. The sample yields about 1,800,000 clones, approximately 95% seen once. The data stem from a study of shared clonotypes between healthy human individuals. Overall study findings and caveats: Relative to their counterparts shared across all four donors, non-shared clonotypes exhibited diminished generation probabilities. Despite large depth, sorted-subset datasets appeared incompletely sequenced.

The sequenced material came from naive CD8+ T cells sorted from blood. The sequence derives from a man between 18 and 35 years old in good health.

The CDR3 reads CASTGLAGGPQDTQYF. Written as DNA, the CDR3 is TGTGCCAGCACCGGACTAGCGGGGGGGCCTCAAGATACGCAGTATTTT. The chain couples TRBV9 to TRBJ2-3; 15 nucleotides line up with TRBD2. In germline, CDR1 is SGDLS, CDR2 YYNGEE. This CDR3 region has 16 residues. After removal of 6 bases from V and 5 bases from J, the junction contained 7 bases not matched to a gene.